This passage covers 25 T cell receptor beta chains from one sample sequenced in a study of circulating and synovial CD4+ cells in juvenile arthritis. Measured with immunoSEQ multiplex PCR; TCRdb has only the in-frame clones, and not every one. The table lists around 35,000 clones, less than 97% of them singletons. The sequencing input was CD4+ T cells from blood. These receptors came from a human donor with juvenile idiopathic arthritis.

V and J are TRBV5-5 and TRBJ1-4; 11 bases match TRBD1. The CDR3 is made up of 18 amino acids. The germline gives CDR1 SGHKS, CDR2 YYEKEE (reference sequence). Unmatched junction bases numbered 13, after V lost 6 bases and J lost 3 bases. This CDR3 is CASNTNPGTGGANEKLFF. The CDR3 nucleotides read TGTGCCAGCAACACGAACCCCGGGACAGGGGGTGCTAATGAAAAACTGTTTTTT.

V gene TRBV12-5 combines with J gene TRBJ2-3; TRBD2 agrees at 12 bases. V gave up 0 bases and J gave up 4 bases; unmatched junction bases: 17. Germline-derived CDR1 and CDR2 are LGHNT and FRNRAP. This CDR3 has 21 residues. The DNA for the CDR3 is TGTGCTAGTGGTTTGGTTGAGTCTAGCGGGAGGGCCCTCTCTGCCGCAGATACGCAGTATTTT. Protein product: CASGLVESSGRALSAADTQYF.

The rearrangement uses TRBV5-6 and TRBJ2-1; TRBD2 aligns across 10 bases. The J segment lost 7 bases and the V segment lost 2 bases, leaving 9 bases of the junction unmatched. Looked up from germline, CDR1 is SGHDT and CDR2 is YYEEEE. CDR3 size: 16 residues. DNA of the CDR3: TGTGCCAGCAGCTTCGTCGTAGCTAGCGGGAGAAATGAGCAGTTCTTC. Amino acids: CASSFVVASGRNEQFF.

The CDR3 spells CASSPDRLNSPLHF. CDR3 DNA sequence: TGCGCCAGCAGCCCGGACAGATTGAATTCACCCCTCCACTTT. The V gene is TRBV5-1, the J gene TRBJ1-6; possible D gene TRBD1, 6 bases. The germline V gene encodes CDR1 SGHRS and CDR2 YFSETQ. The ends were cut back, 4 bases at V and 7 bases at J, with 12 bases in the middle. This CDR3 spans 14 amino acids.

The V and J genes are TRBV28 and TRBJ1-5; D might be TRBD1 (6 bases). The CDR3 runs to 15 residues. Per the germline V gene, CDR1 is MDHEN and CDR2 is SYDVKM. With 6 bases removed from V and 1 base from J, the gap between germline ends came to 13 bases. The CDR3 nucleotides read TGTGCCAGCAGGCCGACAGGCGGGAGCAATCAGCCCCAGCATTTT. Translated, it gives CASRPTGGSNQPQHF. Full variable domain (missing parts from reference TRBV28 and TRBJ1-5): DVKVTQSSRYLVKRTGEKVFLECVQDMDHENMFWYRQDPGLGLRLIYFSYDVKMKEKGDIPEGYSVSREKKERFSLILESASTNQTSMYLCASRPTGGSNQPQHFGDGTRLSIL.

This chain connects TRBV29-1 to TRBJ1-5; D perhaps matches TRBD1 (5 bases). CDR3 length equals 16 residues. Germline CDR1 is SQVTM and CDR2 is ANQGSEA. V was pared by 7 bases and J by 4 bases, with 23 bases between. The CDR3 nucleotides are TGCAGCGCACCTCTGGGGCCTCGGGCAGGTAATCAGCCCCAGCATTTT. It codes for CSAPLGPRAGNQPQHF. The whole variable domain, remainder taken from reference TRBV29-1 and TRBJ1-5, is SAVISQKPSRDICQRGTSLTIQCQVDSQVTMMFWYRQQPGQSLTLIATANQGSEATYESGFVIDKFPISRPNLTFSTLTVSNMSPEDSSIYLCSAPLGPRAGNQPQHFGDGTRLSIL.

The V call is TRBV5-4, the J call TRBJ2-5; TRBD1 matches 7 bases. CDR1 SGHNT and CDR2 YYREEE come from the germline V gene (reference sequence). The CDR3 covers 14 residues. V dropped 4 bases and J dropped 1; count of bases not matched to a gene: 4. The CDR3 coding sequence is TGTGCCAGCAGCCTAGGACAGGCCCAAGAGACCCAGTACTTC. It specifies CASSLGQAQETQYF.

The chain links TRBV5-5 to TRBJ1-2; D might be TRBD1 (5 bases). Trimming shortened V by 4 bases and J by 8 bases, and 12 bases separated the two germline ends. The CDR3 is 12 amino acids. Germline CDR1 is SGHKS and CDR2 is YYEKEE (reference sequence). The DNA for the CDR3 is TGTGCCAGCAGCCCCGACAGTTACGGCTACACCTTC. Translated: CASSPDSYGYTF.

As for this clone: This sample includes further DNA sequences coding for the same CDR3. V and J are TRBV30 and TRBJ1-1, with D unresolved. This CDR3 region has 14 residues. Trimming cost V 0 bases and J 5 bases, with 13 bases left between them. The germline CDR1 and CDR2 sequences are GTSNPN and SVGIG (reference sequence). The CDR3 bases are TGTGCCTGGAGTGTCGGTGGAGTAGGAACTGAAGCTTTCTTT. The encoded protein is CAWSVGGVGTEAFF.

V gene TRBV5-1 combines with J gene TRBJ2-1; the match to TRBD2 covers 10 bases. This CDR3 comprises 15 residues. Germline assignment: CDR1 SGHRS and CDR2 YFSETQ. V was clipped by 5 bases and J by 2 bases; unmatched bases: 4. The CDR3 DNA reads as TGCGCCAGCAGTTTCACTAGCGGGGCCTACAATGAGCAGTTCTTC. This sequence encodes CASSFTSGAYNEQFF.

This sequence joins TRBV29-1 and TRBJ1-5; the D is unclear. Trimming stripped 7 bases from V and 4 bases from J, with 11 bases between. Germline-derived CDR1 and CDR2 are SQVTM and ANQGSEA. The CDR3 loop spans 12 amino acids. The CDR3, as DNA: TGCAGCGCCAAGGAGGTAAATCAGCCCCAGCATTTT. This codes for CSAKEVNQPQHF. Using reference TRBV29-1 and TRBJ1-5 for the parts outside the CDR3, the full variable domain is SAVISQKPSRDICQRGTSLTIQCQVDSQVTMMFWYRQQPGQSLTLIATANQGSEATYESGFVIDKFPISRPNLTFSTLTVSNMSPEDSSIYLCSAKEVNQPQHFGDGTRLSIL.

In nucleotides, the CDR3 is TGCGCCAGCACCACAGACTTTGACCGGGGAAAACTGTTTTTT. Protein product: CASTTDFDRGKLFF. The chain combines TRBV5-1 with TRBJ1-4; D ambiguous. V gave up 6 bases and J gave up 10 bases, with 19 bases separating them. The CDR3 runs 14 residues. Germline V gives CDR1 SGHRS, CDR2 YFSETQ.

V and J are TRBV14 and TRBJ2-5; D is unclear. The CDR3 is 15 residues long. Germline assignment: CDR1 SGHDN and CDR2 FVKESK. V was cut by 2 bases and J by 0 bases, with 10 bases left in between. CDR3 sequence: CASSQTDMYQETQYF. The CDR3 DNA sequence: TGTGCCAGCAGCCAAACAGACATGTACCAAGAGACCCAGTACTTC.

J is TRBJ2-5 and V is TRBV27; D uncertain. The DNA end is more similar to TRBJ2-7, so the J call may be wrong. CDR1 and CDR2 (germline): MNHEY, SMNVEV (reference sequence). The CDR3 sequence is 12 residues long. The CDR3 sequence: CASRGARREQYF. The CDR3 region has the DNA TGTGCCAGCAGGGGCGCTCGGCGCGAGCAGTACTTC.

CDR3 sequence (DNA): TGTGCCAGCAGCGTAGGACAGGGTTGGCCTGCCGAGCAGTACTTC. Its translation: CASSVGQGWPAEQYF. The chain uses TRBV9 and TRBJ2-7; 7 positions agree with TRBD1. CDR3 size: 15 residues. Per germline, CDR1 SGDLS and CDR2 YYNGEE. The junction had 9 bases not matched to a gene; V was cut back by 0 bases and J by 6 bases.

The chain carries TRBV30 and TRBJ2-5, with 9 bases lining up with TRBD2. Germline CDR1 and CDR2: GTSNPN and SVGIG (reference sequence). The CDR3 runs to 12 residues. Germline trimming cut 4 bases from V and 3 bases from J; bases unmatched to any gene: 0. This CDR3 is CAWTSGKETQYF. CDR3 DNA sequence: TGTGCCTGGACTAGCGGGAAAGAGACCCAGTACTTC. The full variable domain, with the rest looked up from reference TRBV30 and TRBJ2-5, is SQTIHQWPATLVQPVGSPLSLECTVEGTSNPNLYWYRQAAGRGLQLLFYSVGIGQISSEVPQNLSASRPQDRQFILSSKKLLLSDSGFYLCAWTSGKETQYFGPGTRLLVL.

V gene TRBV9 combines with J gene TRBJ2-1; 9 bases line up with TRBD2. This CDR3 is built from 15 residues. V lost 4 bases to trimming and J lost 2 bases; unmatched junction nucleotides: 4. Germline V gene data show CDR1 as SGDLS and CDR2 as YYNGEE. DNA for the CDR3: TGTGCCAGCAGCTTGCGGGAGGGCACCTACAATGAGCAGTTCTTC. Protein: CASSLREGTYNEQFF.

The gene calls are TRBV19 and TRBJ1-1; TRBD1 is a possible D gene (6 bases). Trimming removed 5 bases at V and 4 bases at J, with 14 bases between. CDR3 length equals 14 residues. Germline V lookup: CDR1 LNHDA, CDR2 SQIVND (reference sequence). Written as DNA, the CDR3 is TGTGCCAGTAGTGGGGGGGGCATGGGCACTGAAGCTTTCTTT. Translated: CASSGGGMGTEAFF.

The genes are TRBV29-1 and TRBJ1-1; 7 bases line up with TRBD1. The germline CDR1 and CDR2 sequences are SQVTM and ANQGSEA. CDR3 size: 13 residues. The trim removed 3 bases at V and 1 base at J, leaving 2 bases unmatched. CDR3 sequence (DNA): TGCAGCGTTGAGGGACAGCAGAACACTGAAGCTTTCTTT. Protein sequence: CSVEGQQNTEAFF.

The V and J genes are TRBV7-3 and TRBJ2-2; 9 bases agree with TRBD1. CDR1 and CDR2 (germline): SGHTA, FQGTGA. The ends lost 4 bases at V and 6 bases at J; junction bases unmatched: 6. The length of the CDR3 is 15 residues. In DNA form, the CDR3 reads TGTGCCAGCAGCTCTACAGGGGGCATCTCCGGGGAGCTGTTTTTT. Translating gives CASSSTGGISGELFF. The full variable domain, completed using reference TRBV7-3 and TRBJ2-2, is GAGVSQTPSNKVTEKGKYVELRCDPISGHTALYWYRQSLGQGPEFLIYFQGTGAADDSGLPNDRFFAVRPEGSVSTLKIQRTERGDSAVYLCASSSTGGISGELFFGEGSRLTVL.

The V gene is TRBV11-3, the J gene TRBJ1-1; no clear D gene. The CDR3 covers 13 residues. Germline CDR1 and CDR2: SGHNT and YENEEA. The V gene lost 3 bases and the J gene lost 1 base, with 6 bases spanning the gap. The CDR3 bases are TGTGCCAGCAGCTTTGCTAGGAACACTGAAGCTTTCTTT. Translated, it gives CASSFARNTEAFF.

The chain is built from TRBV6-5 and TRBJ1-1, with D unclear. V was trimmed by 6 bases and J by 1 base, leaving 12 bases between them. CDR3 length: 14 residues. Germline-derived CDR1 and CDR2 are MNHEY and SVGAGI. CDR3 amino acids: CASSLNTENTEAFF. Written as DNA, the CDR3 is TGTGCCAGCAGCTTGAATACAGAGAACACTGAAGCTTTCTTT.

The chain employs TRBV6-1 and TRBJ1-2, with a tentative D call TRBD1 (6 bases). CDR1 and CDR2 (germline): MNHNS, SASEGT. The V end lost 6 bases, the J end lost 3 bases, and 14 bases lay between the germline ends. CDR3 length: 14 residues. The CDR3 DNA reads TGTGCCAGCAGCCAAGGACAGACTGACTATGGCTACACCTTC. Its translation is CASSQGQTDYGYTF.

About this clone itself: The same CDR3 arises from other DNA sequences in this sample as well. The chain has TRBV27 and TRBJ1-2; D unclear. Trimming removed 2 bases from V and 5 bases from J, with 9 bases in between. The CDR3 runs to 13 residues. Germline V gene sequence: CDR1 MNHEY, CDR2 SMNVEV (reference sequence). CDR3 sequence reads: CASSLGGGYGYTF. The CDR3 DNA reads TGTGCCAGCAGTTTAGGAGGTGGATATGGCTACACCTTC.

This clone was picked up one time. The chain carries TRBV9 and TRBJ1-3; a possible D gene is TRBD1 (5 bases). This CDR3 has 14 residues. In germline, CDR1 is SGDLS, CDR2 YYNGEE. V was pared by 3 bases and J by 0 bases, with 7 bases between. The CDR3 region has the DNA TGTGCCAGCAGCGCACAGGACTCTGGAAACACCATATATTTT. Protein sequence: CASSAQDSGNTIYF.